The next 11 T cell receptor beta chains were all read from a single sample in a study of T cell responses to AZD1222 COVID-19 vaccine. Measured with immunoSEQ multiplex PCR; TCRdb has only the in-frame clones, and not every one. This sample has about 180,000 clones, with 90% to 95% found just once. The starting material was peripheral blood, obtained 28 days after the second AZD1222 dose. Receptor source: an adult who received the AZD1222 COVID-19 vaccine.

This chain joins TRBV11-2 and TRBJ1-1; TRBD1 is a possible D gene (5 bases). Germline assignment: CDR1 SGHAT and CDR2 FQNNGV. Trimming shortened V by 5 bases and J by 7 bases, and 23 bases separated the two germline ends. The CDR3 has 16 amino acids. CDR3 protein: CASSRGLISGDSEAFF. CDR3 coding DNA: TGTGCCAGCAGCCGAGGACTTATAAGTGGAGACAGTGAAGCTTTCTTT.

Here the CDR3 DNA reads TGCGCCAGCGGAATGGGACAGGCCTACACTGAAGCTTTCTTT. Translated, it gives CASGMGQAYTEAFF. The chain links TRBV5-1 to TRBJ1-1; 8 nucleotides align to TRBD1. CDR3 length equals 14 residues. Germline assignment: CDR1 SGHRS and CDR2 YFSETQ. Trimming removed 7 bases from V and 3 bases from J; junction bases left unmatched: 8.

The V gene is TRBV12-5, the J gene TRBJ1-1; no firm D call. The CDR3 is made up of 12 amino acids. With 6 bases removed from V and 0 bases from J, the gap between germline ends came to 5 bases. Germline CDR1 reads LGHNT; CDR2 reads FRNRAP. CDR3 in DNA: TGTGCTAGTGGGGTGATGAACACTGAAGCTTTCTTT. The encoded protein is CASGVMNTEAFF.

This clone appeared a single time. Here the CDR3 reads CASSVRVYYNEQFF. In DNA, the CDR3 is TGTGCCAGCAGCGTCCGGGTCTACTACAATGAGCAGTTCTTC. The chain joins TRBV5-6 to TRBJ2-1; D is ambiguous. Trimming took off 4 bases at V and 3 bases at J, with 11 bases between the two ends. This CDR3 comprises 14 residues. In germline, CDR1 is SGHDT, CDR2 YYEEEE.

This rearrangement joins TRBV4-1 to TRBJ2-5, with 7 bases aligning to TRBD2. The V gene end was trimmed by 4 bases and the J gene end by 5 bases; junction bases not matched to a gene: 13. The germline V gene has CDR1 MGHRA and CDR2 YSYEKL. The CDR3 covers 16 residues. CDR3 nucleotides: TGCGCCAGCAGCCCTCAAGGCCCGGGGGGAAGGGAGACCCAGTACTTC. Translated, it gives CASSPQGPGGRETQYF.

This clone was seen only a few times. This rearrangement joins TRBV5-6 to TRBJ1-4; D ambiguous. CDR1 is SGHDT, CDR2 YYEEEE, per germline. Trimming took off 3 bases at V and 8 bases at J, with 17 bases between the two ends. The CDR3 length is 15 residues. CDR3 nucleotide sequence: TGTGCCAGCAGCTCCCCGGTAGCGGCCGGCGAAAAACTGTTTTTT. It translates to CASSSPVAAGEKLFF.

This chain links TRBV19 with TRBJ2-1; D unresolved. Germline CDR1 and CDR2: LNHDA and SQIVND (reference sequence). There are 15 residues in the CDR3. The V end was cut by 4 bases, the J end by 3 bases, with 13 bases between. The CDR3 region has the DNA TGTGCCAGTAGTACGATCCCCAAAAGCTACAATGAGCAGTTCTTC. As protein: CASSTIPKSYNEQFF.

This sequence joins TRBV5-4 and TRBJ1-2; perhaps TRBD1 as D (5 bases). The germline V gene has CDR1 SGHNT and CDR2 YYREEE (reference sequence). The ends were cut back, 3 bases at V and 5 bases at J, with 14 bases in the middle. CDR3 length equals 14 residues. The chain's CDR3 is CASSSGGILYGYTF. As DNA, the CDR3 is TGTGCCAGCAGCTCGGGGGGTATTTTATATGGCTACACCTTC.

The chain joins TRBV5-4 to TRBJ2-5, with TRBD2 matching 10 bases. Germline CDR1 reads SGHNT; CDR2 reads YYREEE (reference sequence). The CDR3 is 16 amino acids. Losses at the gene ends were 0 bases for V and 1 base for J; bases not matched to a gene: 3. The CDR3 sequence is CASSLGLAGVQETQYF. In DNA form, the CDR3 reads TGTGCCAGCAGCTTGGGGCTAGCGGGGGTCCAAGAGACCCAGTACTTC.

The chain combines TRBV29-1 with TRBJ2-5; D not resolved. In germline, CDR1 is SQVTM, CDR2 ANQGSEA. V lost 7 bases and J lost 5, with 8 bases in between. CDR3 length: 10 residues. The CDR3 sequence is CSAVGETQYF. The CDR3 DNA follows: TGCAGCGCCGTAGGGGAGACCCAGTACTTC.

This clone appeared a few times. The chain employs TRBV4-1 and TRBJ1-2; D remains ambiguous. The CDR3 spans 15 residues. Germline V CDR1 and CDR2: MGHRA, YSYEKL. Trimming took 2 bases from V and 5 from J, leaving 15 bases between them. As DNA, the CDR3 is TGCGCCAGCAGCCAAAGAAGGGAGACGCTTTATGGCTACACCTTC. Translated: CASSQRRETLYGYTF.